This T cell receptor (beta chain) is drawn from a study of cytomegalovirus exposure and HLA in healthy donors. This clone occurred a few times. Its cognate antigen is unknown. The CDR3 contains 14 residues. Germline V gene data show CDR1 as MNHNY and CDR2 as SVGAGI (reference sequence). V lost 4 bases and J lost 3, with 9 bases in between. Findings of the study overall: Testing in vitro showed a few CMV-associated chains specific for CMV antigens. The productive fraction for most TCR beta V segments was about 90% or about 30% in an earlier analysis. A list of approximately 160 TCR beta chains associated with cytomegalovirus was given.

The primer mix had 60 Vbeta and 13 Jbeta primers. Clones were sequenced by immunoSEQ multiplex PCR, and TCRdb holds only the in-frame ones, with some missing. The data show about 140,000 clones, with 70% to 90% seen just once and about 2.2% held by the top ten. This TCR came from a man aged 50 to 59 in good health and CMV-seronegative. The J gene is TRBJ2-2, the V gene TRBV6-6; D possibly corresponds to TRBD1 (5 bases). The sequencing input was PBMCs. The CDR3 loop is CASSWEGDTGELFF. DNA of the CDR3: TGTGCCAGCAGTTGGGAAGGGGACACCGGGGAGCTGTTTTTT.